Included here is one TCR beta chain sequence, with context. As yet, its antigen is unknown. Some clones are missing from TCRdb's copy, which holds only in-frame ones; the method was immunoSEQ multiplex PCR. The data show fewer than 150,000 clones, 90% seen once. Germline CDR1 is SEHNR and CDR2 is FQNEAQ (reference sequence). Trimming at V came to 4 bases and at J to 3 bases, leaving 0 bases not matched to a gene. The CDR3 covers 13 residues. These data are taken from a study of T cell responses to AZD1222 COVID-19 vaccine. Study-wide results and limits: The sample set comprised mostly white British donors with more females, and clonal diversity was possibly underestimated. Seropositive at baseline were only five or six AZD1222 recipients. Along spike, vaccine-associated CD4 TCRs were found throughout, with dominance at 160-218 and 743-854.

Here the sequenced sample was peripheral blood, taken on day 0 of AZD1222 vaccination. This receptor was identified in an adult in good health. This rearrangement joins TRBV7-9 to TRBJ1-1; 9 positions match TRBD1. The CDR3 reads CASSWDRDTEAFF. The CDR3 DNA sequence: TGTGCCAGCAGCTGGGACAGGGACACTGAAGCTTTCTTT.